The clone carrying this TCR beta chain was counted between two and nine times. This CDR3 has 13 amino acids. V dropped 10 bases and J dropped 9; count of bases not matched to a gene: 10. Germline CDR1 is LNHDA and CDR2 is SQIVND (reference sequence). These data belong to a study of blood T cell repertoires in COVID-19. TCRdb keeps only in-frame clones here, not all; method: immunoSEQ multiplex PCR. The sample yields approximately 140,000 clones, around four fifths seen once. The clonotype originates from a middle-aged woman with active or convalescent COVID-19. The sample comprised peripheral blood. The V gene is TRBV19, the J gene TRBJ1-2; 11 nucleotides match TRBD1. The CDR3 spells CATPSGTGGSYTF. The CDR3 nucleotides read TGTGCCACCCCATCCGGGACAGGGGGGAGCTACACCTTC. The variable domain in full, completed from reference TRBV19 and TRBJ1-2, reads DGGITQSPKYLFRKEGQNVTLSCEQNLNHDAMYWYRQDPGQGLRLIYYSQIVNDFQKGDIAEGYSVSREKKESFPLTVTSAQKNPTAFYLCATPSGTGGSYTFGSGTRLTVV.